This T cell receptor (beta chain) was profiled in a study of response to subunit inactivated influenza vaccine. In this sample, this clonotype turned up a few times. TCRdb reprocessed the RT-PCR reads via MiXCR and lists one record per CDR3 protein. The sample lists about 240,000 distinct CDR3 sequences, 9% to 15% seen once, with roughly 7.7% in the top ten. The source of this sequence is a man aged 45 to 65 who received an inactivated influenza vaccine. Sequencing used non-naive T cells sorted from PBMCs, obtained 14 days before vaccination.

The CDR3 bases are TGTGCCAGCAGTCCGGGACAGGGGGCCGATGAGCAGTTCTTC. It encodes CASSPGQGADEQFF. The gene calls are TRBV12-3 or TRBV12-4 and TRBJ2-1; 12 bases are a match to TRBD1. The CDR3 is 14 residues long. With 5 bases clipped from V and 8 bases from J, the junction kept 4 bases outside the gene matches.